This TCR beta chain was captured in a study of T cell responses to AZD1222 COVID-19 vaccine (dated by TCRdb to about 2021). About the investigation overall: AZD1222 recipients with second doses at about 4 weeks or about 12 weeks were pooled, because spike-specific TCR depth and breadth did not differ between schedules. A total of just over 230 trial participants underwent TCR sequencing, of whom some 200 had received two doses of AZD1222 and roughly 26 had received two doses of the MenACWY control vaccine. Trial participants were enrolled by age into subgroups of 18-55, 56-69 and 70-plus years, and roughly 150, 30 and 60 TCR-sequenced participants, respectively, were included in these subgroups.

The CDR3 regions of human TCRbeta chains were analyzed by immunosequencing. The study's processing was this. Repertoire TCRs were checked for matches against a reference library of SARS-CoV-2-specific TCRs that had been generated using the MIRA antigen-specificity platform. Breadth was defined as the fraction of unique TCRs that were SARS-CoV-2-associated. Depth was defined as the fraction of total T cells that were SARS-CoV-2-associated. Using the MIRA data, each spike-specific TCR was mapped to the spike region that the TCR reacts to and placed in a CD4 or CD8 class. Log10-transformed breadth and depth values were compared by one-way ANOVA with Sidak's multiple comparisons tests. TCRdb provides this immuneACCESS table in a form limited to in-frame rearrangements. Some clones are lacking; in checked studies, under half of them reflect an unresolved V gene, and why the rest are absent is not known. V, J and clone size reflect that table, while D and trimming were determined from the DNA. Within this sample are 150,000 to 200,000 clones, with 85% to 95% of them counted one time only. The ten largest clones represent 2.6% of the sample.

Trimming leaves V shorter by 4 bases and J shorter by 7 bases, with the junction holding 9 bases beyond the gene matches. The CDR1 and CDR2 encoded by the germline V gene are SGHRS and YFSETQ. Reading from cysteine to phenylalanine, the CDR3 counts 15 amino acids. CDR3 DNA only is kept here, 45 bases in frame from base 1. What the authors observed across the whole study: The 56-69-year group was small, and its depth increase did not reach significance, likely because of low power. Epitopes outside the regions mutated in the B.1.351 and B.1.1.7 variants were reportedly recognized by nearly half of the unique spike-specific TCRs. Spike-specific TCR breadth and depth rose significantly after two AZD1222 doses compared with day 0 and with MenACWY recipients. Most participants were white British and females outnumbered males, and the authors suggested that clonal diversity may have been underestimated. Conclusions about previously exposed vaccinees are limited, since just 6 or 7 AZD1222 recipients were seropositive for SARS-CoV-2 at baseline. No day 14 peak-response samples were available, so repertoires were characterized only after the peak T cell response. The whole spike protein was spanned by vaccine-associated CD4 TCRs, and dominant responses were seen in regions 160-218 and 743-854.

On this clone itself: The antigen this receptor binds is unknown. The input lacks base qualities; no much larger clone sits a single base away.

The time point label here, explained by the study, means: baseline before first vaccination. Vaccinee samples came from UK trials COV001 and COV002, including a single-blind randomized controlled phase 2/3 trial of AZD1222 (ChAdOx1 nCoV-19) in healthy adults. Trial participant PBMC samples were collected at day 0 and day 28 after the second dose for TCRbeta chain sequencing. Sequencing was performed on peripheral blood, taken on day 0 of AZD1222 vaccination. The sequence came from an adult in good health. The rearrangement combines TRBV5-1 with TRBJ2-2, and TRBD2 aligns with 8 junction nucleotides. The nucleotide sequence is TGCGCCAGCAGCCCGGAATTAGCGGGAAACGGGGAGCTGTTTTTT. This gives the protein CASSPELAGNGELFF. The full variable domain, with segments outside the CDR3 supplied by the reference TRBV5-1 and TRBJ2-2 proteins, appears as KAGVTQTPRYLIKTRGQQVTLSCSPISGHRSVSWYQQTPGQGLQFLFEYFSETQRNKGNFPGRFSGRQFSNSRSEMNVSTLELGDSALYLCASSPELAGNGELFFGEGSRLTVL.